The rows below give T cell receptor beta chains drawn from one sample of a study of beta chain features in type 1 diabetes. Assay used: immunoSEQ multiplex PCR; TCRdb lists only in-frame clones, some missing. The sample consists of 200,000 to 250,000 clones, 9.6% of them appearing once. The sample taken for sequencing was naive CD4+ T cells from blood. The source of these receptors is a woman under 30 in good health. Each CDR3 is given with its conserved first and last residue. Each record gives: clone size, J gene, V gene, D gene, CDR3 DNA, CDR3 protein. D genes are given only for firm matches. Rows give clone size only sometimes, using once, few, many, or a class for an expanded clone.

clone size: few
J gene: TRBJ1-2
V gene: TRBV29-1
D gene: -
CDR3 DNA: TGCAGCGTTGCACCGGGTCCGGGCGGGGGCTACACCTTC
CDR3 protein: CSVAPGPGGGYTF

clone size: few
J gene: TRBJ1-1
V gene: TRBV15
D gene: -
CDR3 DNA: TGTGCCACCAGCAGAGCAGGTTTTCGGGGTGAAGCTTTCTTT
CDR3 protein: CATSRAGFRGEAFF

clone size: -
J gene: TRBJ2-3
V gene: TRBV9
D gene: -
CDR3 DNA: TGTGCCAGCAGCCCAGGGGCGGTGATCACAGATACGCAGTATTTT
CDR3 protein: CASSPGAVITDTQYF

clone size: -
J gene: TRBJ1-2
V gene: TRBV6-1
D gene: -
CDR3 DNA: TGTGCCAGCAGTGACTGGACACTCGATGGCTACACCTTC
CDR3 protein: CASSDWTLDGYTF

clone size: -
J gene: TRBJ1-1
V gene: TRBV7-3
D gene: TRBD1
CDR3 DNA: TGTGCCAGCAGCCGGGACAGGATGAACACTGAAGCTTTCTTT
CDR3 protein: CASSRDRMNTEAFF

clone size: few
J gene: TRBJ2-1
V gene: TRBV5-1
D gene: -
CDR3 DNA: TGCGCCAGCAGCTTTAGTTTGCCCGATGAGCAGTTCTTC
CDR3 protein: CASSFSLPDEQFF

clone size: -
J gene: TRBJ2-2
V gene: TRBV18
D gene: TRBD1
CDR3 DNA: TGTGCCAGCTCGGGACAGTTAACCGGGGAGCTGTTTTTT
CDR3 protein: CASSGQLTGELFF

clone size: few
J gene: TRBJ2-1
V gene: TRBV28
D gene: -
CDR3 DNA: TGTGCCACCCGTCGAAGGGAGTCCTACAATGAGCAGTTCTTC
CDR3 protein: CATRRRESYNEQFF

clone size: few
J gene: TRBJ2-1
V gene: TRBV6-1
D gene: TRBD2
CDR3 DNA: TGTGCCGCCGTCGAGAGACTAGCGGACAACAATGAGCAGTTCTTC
CDR3 protein: CAAVERLADNNEQFF

clone size: few
J gene: TRBJ1-2
V gene: TRBV15
D gene: TRBD1
CDR3 DNA: TGTGCCACCAGCAGAGATCTCTCCGACAGGGCCTATGGCTACACCTTC
CDR3 protein: CATSRDLSDRAYGYTF

clone size: -
J gene: TRBJ1-1
V gene: TRBV18
D gene: -
CDR3 DNA: TGTGCCAGCTCACCGGGTGGATTAGACAAGAACACTGAGGCTTTCTTT
CDR3 protein: CASSPGGLDKNTEAFF

clone size: few
J gene: TRBJ1-3
V gene: TRBV30
D gene: -
CDR3 DNA: TGTGCCTGGACCCACACCTCTGGAAACACCATATATTTT
CDR3 protein: CAWTHTSGNTIYF

clone size: few
J gene: TRBJ1-5
V gene: TRBV5-1
D gene: -
CDR3 DNA: TGCGCCAGCAGCTTGGTTGCAGGGAGCAATCAGCCCCAGCATTTT
CDR3 protein: CASSLVAGSNQPQHF

clone size: -
J gene: TRBJ2-7
V gene: TRBV7-9
D gene: TRBD1
CDR3 DNA: TGTGCCAGCAGCCGGACAGGCTACGAGCAGTACTTC
CDR3 protein: CASSRTGYEQYF

clone size: -
J gene: TRBJ2-7
V gene: TRBV7-9
D gene: TRBD1
CDR3 DNA: TGTGCCAGCAGCTTAGCGGTGACAGGGGAAGCTGCTTTC
CDR3 protein: CASSLAVTGEAAF

clone size: -
J gene: TRBJ1-5
V gene: TRBV6-6
D gene: -
CDR3 DNA: TGTGCCAGCACAGGGCCGAATCAGCCCCAGCATTTT
CDR3 protein: CASTGPNQPQHF

clone size: few
J gene: TRBJ2-5
V gene: TRBV29-1
D gene: -
CDR3 DNA: TGCAGCGTTGAAGGGCAGGCTTCGAGAGAGACCCAGTACTTC
CDR3 protein: CSVEGQASRETQYF

clone size: -
J gene: TRBJ1-5
V gene: TRBV6-5
D gene: -
CDR3 DNA: TGTGCCAGCAGTACCGACAGGCTTAATCAGCCCCAGCATTTT
CDR3 protein: CASSTDRLNQPQHF

clone size: many
J gene: TRBJ2-5
V gene: TRBV11-2
D gene: TRBD1
CDR3 DNA: TGTGCCAGCACTTTAAGGGACAGCCCAGAGACCCAGTACTTC
CDR3 protein: CASTLRDSPETQYF

clone size: -
J gene: TRBJ1-4
V gene: TRBV6-5
D gene: -
CDR3 DNA: TGTGCCAGCAGTTACGGGGGGGTGGTAACTAATGAAAAACTGTTTTTT
CDR3 protein: CASSYGGVVTNEKLFF

clone size: -
J gene: TRBJ1-5
V gene: TRBV6-1
D gene: -
CDR3 DNA: TGTGCCAGCAGTGAAGTCCCGGCGGGATATAGCAATCAGCCCCAGCATTTT
CDR3 protein: CASSEVPAGYSNQPQHF

clone size: few
J gene: TRBJ2-1
V gene: TRBV4-1
D gene: TRBD2
CDR3 DNA: TGCGCCAGCAGTATGGAGCGGGAGTTCCGGAATGAGCAGTTCTTC
CDR3 protein: CASSMEREFRNEQFF

clone size: -
J gene: TRBJ2-2
V gene: TRBV30
D gene: TRBD2
CDR3 DNA: TGTGCCTGGAGTGTACGACGCGGCGGGAGCAGCACCGGGGAGCTGTTTTTT
CDR3 protein: CAWSVRRGGSSTGELFF

clone size: few
J gene: TRBJ2-2
V gene: TRBV5-6
D gene: TRBD1
CDR3 DNA: TGTGCCAGCAACCACTTAGGGGGCTGGGACACCGGGGAGCTGTTTTTT
CDR3 protein: CASNHLGGWDTGELFF

clone size: few
J gene: TRBJ2-7
V gene: TRBV5-1
D gene: TRBD1
CDR3 DNA: TGCGCCAGCAGCTTCGGGACAGGGGGCGGCGAGCAGTACTTC
CDR3 protein: CASSFGTGGGEQYF

clone size: few
J gene: TRBJ2-3
V gene: TRBV7-2
D gene: TRBD2
CDR3 DNA: TGTGCCAGCAGCTTAGCACTAGCGGGGGGGTTGAACACAGATACGCAGTATTTT
CDR3 protein: CASSLALAGGLNTDTQYF

clone size: few
J gene: TRBJ2-7
V gene: TRBV4-1
D gene: TRBD2
CDR3 DNA: TGCGCCAGCAGCCAAGAGACAGGCGGGGGGATTCCACAGTACTTC
CDR3 protein: CASSQETGGGIPQYF

clone size: -
J gene: TRBJ1-1
V gene: TRBV7-2
D gene: -
CDR3 DNA: TGTGCCAGCAGCTTAGCGGGGCAGGGCGGCACTGAAGCTTTCTTT
CDR3 protein: CASSLAGQGGTEAFF

clone size: few
J gene: TRBJ1-5
V gene: TRBV12-5
D gene: -
CDR3 DNA: TGTGCTAGTCAAAAACGTGGACAATATAGCAATCAGCCCCAGCATTTT
CDR3 protein: CASQKRGQYSNQPQHF

clone size: -
J gene: TRBJ2-1
V gene: TRBV28
D gene: -
CDR3 DNA: TGTGCCAGCAGTTTTCAGGCAGGGAAGGACGAGCAGTTCTTC
CDR3 protein: CASSFQAGKDEQFF

clone size: -
J gene: TRBJ2-3
V gene: TRBV4-1
D gene: -
CDR3 DNA: TGCGCCAGCAGCCAAGATTCAGGGTGGTCAGATACGCAGTATTTT
CDR3 protein: CASSQDSGWSDTQYF

clone size: few
J gene: TRBJ1-1
V gene: TRBV6-6
D gene: -
CDR3 DNA: TGTGCCAGCAGTGCCACGAGCGGGAACACTGAAGCTTTCTTT
CDR3 protein: CASSATSGNTEAFF

clone size: few
J gene: TRBJ1-6
V gene: TRBV4-1
D gene: -
CDR3 DNA: TGCGCCAGCAGCCAAGATGCCCGACTACCCGCCCTCCACTTT
CDR3 protein: CASSQDARLPALHF

clone size: few
J gene: TRBJ2-1
V gene: TRBV27
D gene: TRBD2
CDR3 DNA: TGTGCCAGCAGTGGGACTAGCGGGAAGTGGGAGCAGTTCTTC
CDR3 protein: CASSGTSGKWEQFF

clone size: -
J gene: TRBJ2-4
V gene: TRBV11-2
D gene: TRBD2
CDR3 DNA: TGTGCCAGCAGTATAGGACTAGCGGGGGAAAACATTCAGTACTTC
CDR3 protein: CASSIGLAGENIQYF

clone size: -
J gene: TRBJ2-5
V gene: TRBV7-2
D gene: -
CDR3 DNA: TGTGCCAGCAGCCCACCACGAGGGGAGACCCAGTACTTC
CDR3 protein: CASSPPRGETQYF

clone size: -
J gene: TRBJ2-7
V gene: TRBV5-4
D gene: TRBD2
CDR3 DNA: TGTGCCAGCAGCCGCGGGACTAGCGGGAGGGCCCTAGGGGAGCAGTACTTC
CDR3 protein: CASSRGTSGRALGEQYF

clone size: few
J gene: TRBJ2-2
V gene: TRBV23-1
D gene: TRBD2
CDR3 DNA: TGCGCCAGCAGTCAATCCGGGGGGAGCACCGGGGAGCTGTTTTTT
CDR3 protein: CASSQSGGSTGELFF

clone size: few
J gene: TRBJ1-4
V gene: TRBV30
D gene: TRBD1
CDR3 DNA: TGTGCCTGTGGACAGGTCGCGTTAAAACTGTTTTTT
CDR3 protein: CACGQVALKLFF

clone size: -
J gene: TRBJ2-6
V gene: TRBV6-1
D gene: -
CDR3 DNA: TGTGCCAGCACCCGGAGCTCTGGGGCCAACGTCCTGACTTTC
CDR3 protein: CASTRSSGANVLTF

clone size: few
J gene: TRBJ2-7
V gene: TRBV6-1
D gene: TRBD2
CDR3 DNA: TGTGCCAGCAGTGACCTAGCGGGGGGGCCTGGCGAGCAGTACTTC
CDR3 protein: CASSDLAGGPGEQYF

clone size: -
J gene: TRBJ1-1
V gene: TRBV2
D gene: TRBD1
CDR3 DNA: TGTGCCAGAGCAAAGGGACAGATAAACACTGAAGCTTTCTTT
CDR3 protein: CARAKGQINTEAFF

clone size: -
J gene: TRBJ1-1
V gene: TRBV30
D gene: -
CDR3 DNA: TGTGCCTGGAGTCTTAGGGGTTCCACTGAAGCTTTCTTT
CDR3 protein: CAWSLRGSTEAFF

clone size: few
J gene: TRBJ2-7
V gene: TRBV5-1
D gene: TRBD2
CDR3 DNA: TGCGCCAGCAGCTTCCAGACTAGCCGGGGGGAATACGAGCAGTACTTC
CDR3 protein: CASSFQTSRGEYEQYF

clone size: many
J gene: TRBJ2-7
V gene: TRBV29-1
D gene: -
CDR3 DNA: TGCAGCGTTGACCGAGGGACACCCTACGAGCAGTACTTC
CDR3 protein: CSVDRGTPYEQYF

clone size: few
J gene: TRBJ2-1
V gene: TRBV4-1
D gene: TRBD2
CDR3 DNA: TGCGCCAGCAGCCCGAGCGGGAGGGCCGGTAGTGAGCAGTTCTTC
CDR3 protein: CASSPSGRAGSEQFF

clone size: -
J gene: TRBJ2-7
V gene: TRBV4-1
D gene: TRBD1
CDR3 DNA: TGCGCCAGCAGCCAAAGGGTGGGACAGGGAACCGCATACGAGCAGTACTTC
CDR3 protein: CASSQRVGQGTAYEQYF

clone size: -
J gene: TRBJ2-1
V gene: TRBV5-1
D gene: TRBD2
CDR3 DNA: TGCGCCAGCAGCCCAGGGACTAGCGGGAGCTTTGAGCAGTTCTTC
CDR3 protein: CASSPGTSGSFEQFF

clone size: few
J gene: TRBJ1-2
V gene: TRBV14
D gene: TRBD1
CDR3 DNA: TGTGCCAGCAGCCTTAAATACGAGGGGGCTGTTCCTTCTAACTATGGCTACACCTTC
CDR3 protein: CASSLKYEGAVPSNYGYTF

clone size: -
J gene: TRBJ1-1
V gene: TRBV4-1
D gene: -
CDR3 DNA: TGCGCCAGCAGCCGCGACAGGGAAGCTTTCTTT
CDR3 protein: CASSRDREAFF

clone size: -
J gene: TRBJ1-2
V gene: TRBV19
D gene: TRBD1
CDR3 DNA: TGTGCCAGTAGTATACGACAGGGGAAAGGAGGCTACACCTTC
CDR3 protein: CASSIRQGKGGYTF

clone size: -
J gene: TRBJ2-2
V gene: TRBV25-1
D gene: TRBD2
CDR3 DNA: TGTGCCAGCAGCGGAGGACTAGGAAGTACCGGGGAGCTGTTTTTT
CDR3 protein: CASSGGLGSTGELFF

clone size: few
J gene: TRBJ2-3
V gene: TRBV4-1
D gene: TRBD2
CDR3 DNA: TGCGCCAGCAGCCAAGGACTAGCGGGGGTCTCTAGCACAGATACGCAGTATTTT
CDR3 protein: CASSQGLAGVSSTDTQYF

clone size: -
J gene: TRBJ1-1
V gene: TRBV6-5
D gene: -
CDR3 DNA: TGTGCCAGCAGGCAAAGGGGAAATACTGAAGCTTTCTTT
CDR3 protein: CASRQRGNTEAFF

clone size: few
J gene: TRBJ1-2
V gene: TRBV18
D gene: -
CDR3 DNA: TGTGCCAGCTCACCATTAACCGGGACACAGGTTAACTATGGCTACACCTTC
CDR3 protein: CASSPLTGTQVNYGYTF